The T cell receptor (beta chain) described here comes from a study of regulatory T cells in long-lasting Graves disease. General observations from the study: Sampling was limited to peripheral blood rather than thyroid tissue. Whereas new patients shared some 970 public clonotypes, persistent patients shared more, at 2,741. Persistent Graves' patients showed a TCR diversity that was lower than that of newly diagnosed ones.

Time point meaning: newly diagnosed GD, antithyroid drugs for less than 3 months. With RNA extracted from PBMCs as input, the TCR library was made. Building of the TCR beta libraries involved iRepertoire HTBI primers and Arm-PCR of CDR3 regions. From the multiplex PCR reads, TCRdb called clonotypes with MiXCR, one entry per CDR3 protein. The sample consists of roughly 610,000 distinct CDR3 sequences, under 20% of them appearing once. This clonotype was counted at least ten times. Its target is unknown. V lost 5 bases and J lost 2, with 9 bases in between. The CDR3 has 14 amino acids. The same data also contributed to another study, on T cells in Graves' hyperthyroidism and ophthalmopathy. From that study: Among thyroid clonotypes expanded above 0.001, most also appeared in blood.

The sample was peripheral blood mononuclear cells (PBMCs), taken at new diagnosis, from a patient treated with antithyroid drugs. The rearrangement uses TRBV12-3 or TRBV12-4 and TRBJ2-2; the D gene is possibly TRBD2 (5 bases). This clonotype was sampled from a woman in her 30s with Graves disease. The CDR3 nucleotides are TGTGCCAGCAGTCCGACTACTAACACCGGGGAGCTGTTTTTT. It is translated as CASSPTTNTGELFF.